Listed here are 14 T cell receptor beta chains from one sample, sequenced in a study of OX40 agonist ivuxolimab in advanced cancers. Sequencing was performed with immunoSEQ multiplex PCR; in TCRdb, only in-frame clones are kept and a portion is missing. The table records 60,000 or so clones, 75% to 90% of them present only once. Sequenced here: CD4+ or CD8+ T cells sorted from blood, sampled in a trial of the OX40 agonist ivuxolimab. The receptors here all came from an adult with an advanced solid tumor such as melanoma, head and neck, liver or kidney cancer.

The rearrangement joins TRBV27 to TRBJ1-1; D ambiguous. The CDR3 has 16 amino acids. Per the germline V gene, CDR1 is MNHEY and CDR2 is SMNVEV (reference sequence). The V end was cut by 4 bases, the J end by 1 base, with 16 bases between. CDR3 amino acids: CASSSILGRPNTEAFF. CDR3 sequence (DNA): TGTGCCAGCAGTTCTATACTTGGACGGCCGAACACTGAAGCTTTCTTT.

This chain links TRBV4-2 with TRBJ2-7, with unresolved D. The CDR3 spans 15 residues. The germline V gene encodes CDR1 LGHNA and CDR2 YNFKEQ. V lost 0 bases and J 5 bases, leaving 14 bases between the germline ends. Here the CDR3 DNA reads TGTGCCAGCAGCCAAGATTTGGAAGGGATGGACGAGCAGTACTTC. Translated, it gives CASSQDLEGMDEQYF.

By share of the sample, this clone is medium-sized. The gene calls are TRBV2 and TRBJ2-2; TRBD1 matches at 7 bases. Trimming cost V 5 bases and J 4 bases; bases outside gene matches: 4. This CDR3 has 14 amino acids. Germline assignment: CDR1 SNHLY and CDR2 FYNNEI. CDR3 nucleotide sequence: TGTGCCAGCAGTCGGGGACAGCTCACCGGGGAGCTGTTTTTT. Protein product: CASSRGQLTGELFF.

This clone has a count of ten or more. V gene TRBV11-3 combines with J gene TRBJ2-7, with D possibly being TRBD1 or TRBD2 (5 bases each). The CDR3 runs to 14 residues. Between the trimmed V and J ends, which lost 8 bases and 7 bases, there was a span of 21 bases. Germline V CDR1 and CDR2: SGHNT, YENEEA. In DNA form, the CDR3 reads TGTGCCAGCTCACGCCGGGACCGGCCAGGGGAGCAGTACTTC. This gives the protein CASSRRDRPGEQYF.

The genes are TRBV2 and TRBJ1-5; D gene unclear. This CDR3 is built from 13 residues. The germline gives CDR1 SNHLY, CDR2 FYNNEI. V was clipped by 6 bases and J by 0 bases, with 6 bases between them. The CDR3 nucleotides are TGTGCCAGCAGACATCTTAGCAATCAGCCCCAGCATTTT. Translating it yields CASRHLSNQPQHF.

The chain combines TRBV9 with TRBJ1-2; no definite D call. V was shortened by 0 bases and J by 5 bases, with 14 bases between the two germline ends. The CDR3 covers 15 residues. The germline V gene has CDR1 SGDLS and CDR2 YYNGEE. CDR3 DNA sequence: TGTGCCAGCAGCGTAGTTGAAGAGGGAGGTTATGGCTACACCTTC. It encodes CASSVVEEGGYGYTF.

V gene TRBV19 combines with J gene TRBJ1-2; no clear D. V was cut by 7 bases and J by 4 bases, with 19 bases left in between. The CDR3 consists of 15 residues. CDR1 and CDR2 (germline): LNHDA, SQIVND (reference sequence). Here the CDR3 DNA reads TGTGCCAGTACCCCGTCGAGCAGGTCTGCCTATGGCTACACCTTC. Amino acid sequence: CASTPSSRSAYGYTF. Combining the CDR3 with reference TRBV19 and TRBJ1-2 gives the whole variable domain DGGITQSPKYLFRKEGQNVTLSCEQNLNHDAMYWYRQDPGQGLRLIYYSQIVNDFQKGDIAEGYSVSREKKESFPLTVTSAQKNPTAFYLCASTPSSRSAYGYTFGSGTRLTVV.

The chain couples TRBV7-2 to TRBJ2-2; D possibly uses TRBD1 or TRBD2 (6 bases each). With 4 bases removed from V and 6 bases from J, the gap between germline ends came to 15 bases. This CDR3 is 15 amino acids long. In germline, CDR1 is SGHTA, CDR2 FQGNSA. CDR3 sequence reads: CASSSPLGGPGELFF. CDR3 DNA sequence: TGTGCCAGCAGCTCGCCCCTGGGGGGCCCCGGGGAGCTGTTTTTT.

This clone is classed as medium-sized. The V call is TRBV11-1, the J call TRBJ2-5; TRBD2 agrees at 15 bases. The CDR3 sequence is 19 residues long. V was clipped by 5 bases and J by 0 bases; unmatched bases: 10. Germline-derived CDR1 and CDR2 are SGHAT and FQDESV (reference sequence). The chain's CDR3 is CASSRFGTSGGPYQETQYF. In DNA, the CDR3 is TGTGCCAGCAGCCGATTCGGGACTAGCGGGGGGCCATACCAAGAGACCCAGTACTTC.

The chain carries TRBV7-8 and TRBJ1-1; D is unclear. V dropped 5 bases and J dropped 3 bases, with 19 bases sitting between them. In germline, CDR1 is SGHVS, CDR2 FQNEAQ. CDR3 length equals 16 residues. DNA for the CDR3: TGTGCCAGCAGCACAGAGGTCAGCGGAAGGCACACTGAAGCTTTCTTT. Translating gives CASSTEVSGRHTEAFF.

The chain carries TRBV6-5 and TRBJ1-1; weak D call: TRBD1 (5 bases). Germline V gene lookup returns CDR1 MNHEY and CDR2 SVGAGI. CDR3 length: 14 amino acids. Trimming shortened V by 0 bases and J by 2 bases, and 7 bases separated the two germline ends. CDR3 in amino acids: CASSYSQGNTEAFF. The CDR3 DNA is TGTGCCAGCAGTTACTCCCAGGGAAACACTGAAGCTTTCTTT.

The chain has TRBV19 and TRBJ2-4; no clear D. Trimming took off 2 bases at V and 1 base at J, with 12 bases between the two ends. In germline, CDR1 is LNHDA, CDR2 SQIVND (reference sequence). This CDR3 has 16 amino acids. DNA of the CDR3: TGTGCCAGTAGTATATTTGCTCCCGGCGCCAAAAACATTCAGTACTTC. Translation: CASSIFAPGAKNIQYF.

This clone was counted a single time. The chain employs TRBV5-4 and TRBJ2-1; weak D call: TRBD2 (6 bases). From germline, CDR1 is SGHNT and CDR2 YYREEE (reference sequence). Trimming removed 2 bases at V and 0 bases at J, with 12 bases between. The CDR3 has 16 residues. CDR3 in amino acids: CASSFGGVSSYNEQFF. In DNA form, the CDR3 reads TGTGCCAGCAGCTTCGGGGGAGTAAGCTCCTACAATGAGCAGTTCTTC.

The chain carries TRBV13 and TRBJ2-1, with D unclear. The CDR3 length is 15 residues. Germline lookup yields CDR1 PRHDT and CDR2 FYEKMQ (reference sequence). V was cut by 3 bases and J by 0 bases, with 9 bases left in between. The CDR3 is CASSLGRSSYNEQFF. The CDR3 nucleotides are TGTGCCAGCAGCTTGGGCAGGAGCTCCTACAATGAGCAGTTCTTC.